This T cell receptor beta chain was obtained from a study of T cell responses to AZD1222 COVID-19 vaccine. Study-wide points: Regions left unmutated in variants are reportedly the target of nearly half of spike-specific TCRs. Donors were chiefly white British, with a greater number of females, and clonal diversity was perhaps underestimated. Spike was spanned by vaccine-associated CD4 TCRs, with dominance at 160-218 and 743-854. Increased Spike-specific TCR breadth and depth were observed after two AZD1222 doses.

Concerning this clone: What it binds is unknown.

Some clones are missing from TCRdb's copy, which holds only in-frame ones; the method was immunoSEQ multiplex PCR. Found here are 95,000 to 150,000 clones, 90% of them singletons; the top ten hold 7.2%. The source was peripheral blood, collected on day 0 of AZD1222 vaccination. The receptor's source is an adult in good health.

The CDR3 here is CASSKGQVGGRGNIQYF. CDR3 in DNA: TGTGCCAGTAGTAAGGGTCAGGTGGGAGGGAGGGGAAACATTCAGTACTTC. V is TRBV19 and J is TRBJ2-4; 7 bases line up with TRBD2. Trimming removed 4 bases from V and 6 bases from J; junction bases left unmatched: 15. Germline assignment: CDR1 LNHDA and CDR2 SQIVND (reference sequence). The CDR3 has 17 residues.